Below, 32 T cell receptor beta chains from the same sample are listed, as sequenced in a study of response to subunit inactivated influenza vaccine. Using its own MiXCR run on the RT-PCR reads, TCRdb lists one record per CDR3 protein. Among around 580,000 distinct CDR3 sequences listed, less than 15% were seen once. Sequenced here: PBMCs from blood, sampled 12 days after vaccination. The source is a man between 50 and 59 years old who received an inactivated influenza vaccine.

The V gene is TRBV10-3, the J gene TRBJ2-3; D unclear. The ends were cut back, 4 bases at V and 2 bases at J, with 10 bases in the middle. The germline gives CDR1 ENHRY, CDR2 SYGVKD. The CDR3 consists of 14 residues. CDR3 loop: CAISGSPDTDTQYF. DNA of the CDR3: TGTGCCATCAGTGGCAGTCCCGACACAGATACGCAGTATTTT.

This clonotype was detected many times. The V call is TRBV29-1, the J call TRBJ2-7, with TRBD1 matching 8 bases. This CDR3 has 15 amino acids. The V segment lost 1 base and the J segment 2 bases; nucleotides outside the gene matches: 7. Germline V gene lookup returns CDR1 SQVTM and CDR2 ANQGSEA. The CDR3 loop reads CSVEATGTGTYEQYF. The CDR3 DNA reads TGCAGCGTTGAAGCGACCGGGACAGGTACCTACGAGCAGTACTTC.

This clonotype was counted many times. V and J are TRBV7-2 and TRBJ1-1, with D maybe TRBD1 (5 bases). From germline, CDR1 is SGHTA and CDR2 FQGNSA. CDR3 length equals 12 residues. Deletions cut 8 bases from V and 6 bases from J, with 13 bases between. CDR3 DNA sequence: TGTGCCAGCGCGCCCCGGGGCCCTGAAGCTTTCTTT. Its translation: CASAPRGPEAFF. The variable domain in full, with the rest retrieved from reference TRBV7-2 and TRBJ1-1, is GAGVSQSPSNKVTEKGKDVELRCDPISGHTALYWYRQSLGQGLEFLIYFQGNSAPDKSGLPSDRFSAERTGGSVSTLTIQRTQQEDSAVYLCASAPRGPEAFFGQGTRLTVV.

The chain recombines TRBV6-1 with TRBJ2-7; 8 bases map to TRBD1. The CDR3 extends over 11 amino acids. Germline V lookup: CDR1 MNHNS, CDR2 SASEGT. J lost 7 bases, V lost 10 bases, and 6 bases had no gene match. The CDR3 loop is CATPRTGEQYF. Here the CDR3 DNA reads TGTGCCACCCCCAGGACAGGGGAGCAGTACTTC.

J is TRBJ2-7 and V is TRBV12-3 or TRBV12-4; the D is unclear. Trimming cost V 3 bases and J 6 bases, with 15 bases left between them. The CDR3 covers 14 residues. The CDR3 DNA reads TGTGCCAGCAGTTTCTCTACCGTAACGTCCGAGCAGTACTTC. Translation gives CASSFSTVTSEQYF.

V usage is TRBV7-2 and J usage is TRBJ2-2; D is undetermined. CDR1 is SGHTA, CDR2 FQGNSA, per germline. V was shortened by 3 bases and J by 6 bases, with 11 bases between the two germline ends. CDR3 length: 14 amino acids. CDR3 sequence: CASSLFVGAGELFF. In DNA form, the CDR3 reads TGTGCCAGCAGCTTGTTCGTGGGTGCCGGGGAGCTGTTTTTT.

V and J are TRBV21-1 and TRBJ1-5; TRBD1 is the table's D call, not checked against the DNA. TRBV21-1 is given as a pseudogene. This CDR3 has 18 residues. The CDR3 sequence is CASRKNRDRVDRNQPQHF. DNA for the CDR3: TGTGCCAGCAGGAAAAACCGTGACAGGGTTGATCGCAATCAGCCCCAGCATTTT.

The chain uses TRBV14 and TRBJ1-2; D is uncertain. The CDR3 loop spans 15 amino acids. With 3 bases removed from V and 4 bases from J, the gap between germline ends came to 15 bases. Germline CDR1 SGHDN, CDR2 FVKESK. The CDR3 loop reads CASSQVNGYSYGYTF. CDR3 DNA sequence: TGTGCCAGCAGCCAGGTTAACGGTTATAGCTATGGCTACACCTTC.

This chain joins TRBV12-3 or TRBV12-4 and TRBJ2-1; 8 bases match TRBD2. V lost 3 bases and J lost 7; bases outside the gene matches: 8. The CDR3 totals 15 residues. The CDR3, as DNA: TGTGCCAGCAGTTTGGACGGGGGGGCATTGAATGAGCAGTTCTTC. It translates to CASSLDGGALNEQFF.

This clonotype showed up just a few times. The chain joins TRBV12-3 or TRBV12-4 to TRBJ2-5; D may be TRBD1 or TRBD2 (6 bases each). V was shortened by 3 bases and J by 4 bases, with 12 bases between the two germline ends. The CDR3 covers 14 residues. The CDR3 loop is CASSFARGRETQYF. The CDR3 DNA reads TGTGCCAGCAGTTTCGCCCGGGGGCGAGAGACCCAGTACTTC.

The V and J genes are TRBV7-2 and TRBJ2-7; D gene uncertain. Germline CDR1 and CDR2: SGHTA and FQGNSA. This CDR3 has 14 residues. V was shortened by 2 bases and J by 4 bases, with 12 bases between the two germline ends. DNA for the CDR3: TGTGCCAGCAGCTTACGAGGCATTCGGTACGAGCAGTACTTC. Its translation: CASSLRGIRYEQYF.

DNA for the CDR3: TGTGCCACCAGCATAGGACCGGGACCCCAATCCCCACCGCAGTTCTTC. It is translated as CATSIGPGPQSPPQFF. The chain has TRBV15 and TRBJ2-1; D is perhaps TRBD1 or TRBD2 (5 bases each). The germline V and J ends were trimmed by 4 bases and 12 bases, with 25 bases remaining between them. The CDR3 has 16 amino acids. Per germline, CDR1 LNHNV and CDR2 YYDKDF (reference sequence).

The J gene is TRBJ2-7, the V gene TRBV20-1, with 11 bases lining up with TRBD2. Losses at the gene ends were 5 bases for V and 1 base for J; bases not matched to a gene: 4. Germline CDR1 is DFQATT and CDR2 is SNEGSKA (reference sequence). The CDR3 is made up of 14 amino acids. DNA of the CDR3: TGCAGTGCTTACAGACTAGCGGGGTCCTACGAGCAGTACTTC. This codes for CSAYRLAGSYEQYF.

The rearrangement joins TRBV7-9 to TRBJ2-1; 9 nucleotides agree with TRBD2. Unmatched junction bases numbered 4, after V lost 1 base and J lost 3 bases. The CDR3 sequence is 16 residues long. Germline V gene sequence: CDR1 SEHNR, CDR2 FQNEAQ (reference sequence). CDR3 in DNA: TGTGCCAGCAGCTTAGGACTAGCGGTCCTCTACAATGAGCAGTTCTTC. Translation: CASSLGLAVLYNEQFF.

This clonotype was seen a few times. V and J are TRBV6-2 or TRBV6-3 and TRBJ1-1; D gene uncertain. The V and J ends lost 1 base and 2 bases respectively, with 5 bases between them. Germline-derived CDR1 and CDR2 are MNHEY and SVGEGT. This CDR3 has 13 amino acids. Written as DNA, the CDR3 is TGTGCCAGCAGTTACTGGAGTAACACTGAAGCTTTCTTT. Translating it yields CASSYWSNTEAFF.

This clonotype was picked up one time. The chain combines TRBV12-3 or TRBV12-4 with TRBJ1-5; no reliable D call. The CDR3 consists of 12 residues. V was pared by 8 bases and J by 5 bases, with 10 bases between. CDR3 sequence reads: CASCRGYQPQHF. The CDR3 coding sequence is TGTGCCAGCTGTCGGGGTTATCAGCCCCAGCATTTT.

This clonotype was picked up many times. This rearrangement joins TRBV7-2 to TRBJ2-3; D not resolved. The CDR3 has 15 amino acids. Trimming removed 2 bases from V and 2 bases from J, with 11 bases in between. Per the germline V gene, CDR1 is SGHTA and CDR2 is FQGNSA. The CDR3 loop is CASSLPLGHTDTQYF. The CDR3 DNA reads as TGTGCCAGCAGCTTACCCCTCGGGCACACAGATACGCAGTATTTT.

This clonotype was counted only a few times. V and J are TRBV20-1 and TRBJ2-1, with 9 bases aligning to TRBD2. Germline CDR1 and CDR2: DFQATT and SNEGSKA (reference sequence). The CDR3 contains 16 residues. The trim removed 2 bases at V and 0 bases at J, leaving 5 bases unmatched. The CDR3 sequence: CSARPLSGSSYNEQFF. CDR3 DNA: TGCAGTGCTAGACCCCTTAGCGGGAGCTCCTACAATGAGCAGTTCTTC.

This clonotype was detected ten times or more. The V and J genes are TRBV28 and TRBJ1-5; D call uncertain. There are 14 residues in the CDR3. Trimming pared 3 bases from V and 0 bases from J, leaving 6 bases between. Germline loops: CDR1 MDHEN, CDR2 SYDVKM. CDR3 loop: CASSFGLSNQPQHF. DNA of the CDR3: TGTGCCAGCAGTTTCGGTCTTAGCAATCAGCCCCAGCATTTT.

The chain combines TRBV29-1 with TRBJ2-2; D unclear. The V gene lost 3 bases and the J gene lost 4 bases, with 9 bases spanning the gap. CDR3 length: 13 residues. Germline-derived CDR1 and CDR2 are SQVTM and ANQGSEA. CDR3 protein: CSVDFSSTGELFF. In DNA, the CDR3 is TGCAGCGTTGATTTCAGCAGCACCGGGGAGCTGTTTTTT.

The rearrangement links TRBV20-1 to TRBJ2-1, with 10 positions matching TRBD2. This CDR3 region has 14 residues. CDR1 is DFQATT, CDR2 SNEGSKA, per germline (reference sequence). V was clipped by 1 base and J by 8 bases; unmatched bases: 5. The CDR3 protein is CSARASGRADEQFF. The CDR3 DNA reads as TGCAGTGCTAGAGCAAGCGGGAGGGCCGATGAGCAGTTCTTC.

The rearrangement uses TRBV11-1 and TRBJ1-1; weak D call: TRBD1 (5 bases). Germline values: CDR1 SGHAT, CDR2 FQDESV (reference sequence). The CDR3 is 18 amino acids. V lost 0 bases and J lost 3, with 20 bases in between. CDR3 bases: TGTGCCAGCAGCTTAGCGGAGGGACTGCTAGGGGTAGACACTGAAGCTTTCTTT. It yields the protein CASSLAEGLLGVDTEAFF.

In this sample, this clonotype turned up a few times. The chain joins TRBV6-2 or TRBV6-3 to TRBJ2-1; possibly TRBD2 for D (6 bases). V was pared by 7 bases and J by 8 bases, with 21 bases between. This CDR3 is 15 amino acids long. Germline CDR1 MNHEY, CDR2 SVGEGT. Written as DNA, the CDR3 is TGTGCCAGCACCCCCCTTGGGGGGAGTAGGCATGAGCAGTTCTTC. This sequence encodes CASTPLGGSRHEQFF.

This clonotype has a handful of counts. The chain has TRBV29-1 and TRBJ2-5; possible D gene TRBD1, 5 bases. The V gene lost 7 bases and the J gene lost 3 bases, with 12 bases spanning the gap. This CDR3 has 12 residues. Germline V gene lookup returns CDR1 SQVTM and CDR2 ANQGSEA. DNA of the CDR3: TGCAGCGCCGAAGAGACAGAAGAGACCCAGTACTTC. It yields the protein CSAEETEETQYF.

The gene calls are TRBV4-2 and TRBJ1-5; tentatively, D is TRBD1 (5 bases). Germline V gene sequence: CDR1 LGHNA, CDR2 YNFKEQ. The CDR3 length is 14 residues. V lost 2 bases, J lost 3 bases, and 8 bases lay in between. CDR3: CASSQTGLNQPQHF. The CDR3 DNA reads as TGTGCCAGCAGCCAAACAGGTCTCAATCAGCCCCAGCATTTT.

The table lists this clonotype with a few counts. The CDR3 DNA follows: TGTGCCATCAGAGGAGGTCAGGCCGGGGAGCTGTTTTTT. The encoded protein is CAIRGGQAGELFF. The chain links TRBV10-3 to TRBJ2-2, with D maybe TRBD2 (5 bases). The CDR3 sequence is 13 residues long. Deletions cut 6 bases from V and 6 bases from J, with 11 bases between. CDR1 is ENHRY, CDR2 SYGVKD, per germline.

This clonotype showed up just a few times. The V and J genes are TRBV5-1 and TRBJ2-2; D is possibly TRBD2 (5 bases). CDR1 is SGHRS and CDR2 is YFSETQ in the germline V gene. With 4 bases removed from V and 0 bases from J, the gap between germline ends came to 16 bases. CDR3 length: 17 residues. The chain's CDR3 is CASSLYGDGANTGELFF. In DNA form, the CDR3 reads TGCGCCAGCAGCCTCTACGGCGACGGGGCGAACACCGGGGAGCTGTTTTTT.

At least ten counts were recorded for this clonotype. The chain combines TRBV7-2 with TRBJ2-7; D may be TRBD1 (6 bases). The CDR3 has 15 amino acids. V shed 3 bases and J shed 1 base, with 13 bases lying between them. Germline V gives CDR1 SGHTA, CDR2 FQGNSA. The CDR3 nucleotides are TGTGCCAGCAGCTTGGATCCCCAGGGGTCCTACGAGCAGTACTTC. It encodes CASSLDPQGSYEQYF.

This clonotype came up a few times. CDR3 DNA: TGTGCCAGCAGCTCCAGGGAGCAGGCCTACGAGCAGTACTTC. Encoded protein: CASSSREQAYEQYF. V usage is TRBV12-3 or TRBV12-4 and J usage is TRBJ2-7; the D gene could be TRBD1 or TRBD2 (5 bases each). The CDR3 covers 14 residues. Trimming took 6 bases from V and 2 from J, leaving 14 bases between them.

The chain carries TRBV7-3 and TRBJ2-1, with 9 bases fitting TRBD1. Germline V gene data show CDR1 as SGHTA and CDR2 as FQGTGA. The length of the CDR3 is 15 residues. V shed 4 bases and J 3 bases; nucleotides not matched to a gene: 4. The CDR3 loop reads CASSSGTGIYNEQFF. CDR3 DNA: TGTGCCAGCAGCTCCGGGACAGGGATCTACAATGAGCAGTTCTTC.

This clonotype came up many times. The chain recombines TRBV28 with TRBJ2-4; TRBD1 or TRBD2 may be the D gene (7 bases each). CDR1 and CDR2 (germline): MDHEN, SYDVKM. There are 19 residues in the CDR3. Trimming removed 1 base from V and 0 bases from J, with 19 bases in between. CDR3 bases: TGTGCCAGCAGTTTATCGGAGGTTCAGGGGGGGTTAGCCAAAAACATTCAGTACTTC. It encodes CASSLSEVQGGLAKNIQYF.

J is TRBJ2-7 and V is TRBV9; D gene uncertain. Trimming removed 2 bases from V and 4 bases from J, with 4 bases in between. Germline-derived CDR1 and CDR2 are SGDLS and YYNGEE. This CDR3 is built from 11 residues. Here the CDR3 reads CASSVGYEQYF. The CDR3 nucleotides are TGTGCCAGCAGCGTGGGGTACGAGCAGTACTTC.